A single sample gave rise to the 13 T cell receptor beta chains below, sequenced in a study of OX40 agonist ivuxolimab in advanced cancers. Sequencing used immunoSEQ multiplex PCR; TCRdb keeps in-frame clones, though not all of them. The sample has approximately 58,000 clones, about 86% seen once. The sequencing used CD4+ or CD8+ T cells sorted from blood, collected in a trial of the OX40 agonist ivuxolimab. Every receptor here comes from an adult with an advanced solid tumor such as melanoma, head and neck, liver or kidney cancer.

J is TRBJ1-6 and V is TRBV29-1, with no clear D. The CDR3 totals 13 residues. The germline gives CDR1 SQVTM, CDR2 ANQGSEA. Trimming shortened V by 6 bases and J by 8 bases, and 14 bases separated the two germline ends. The CDR3 spells CSVKAQVYSPLHF. For the CDR3, the DNA is TGCAGCGTCAAGGCCCAAGTTTATTCACCCCTCCACTTT.

The chain is built from TRBV5-1 and TRBJ1-1; D perhaps matches TRBD1 (6 bases). The CDR3 is made up of 13 amino acids. Trimming took 3 bases from V and 1 from J, leaving 7 bases between them. From germline, CDR1 is SGHRS and CDR2 YFSETQ. The CDR3 DNA reads TGCGCCAGCAGCTGGACAGCGAACACTGAAGCTTTCTTT. Its translation: CASSWTANTEAFF. The full variable domain, rest sourced from reference TRBV5-1 and TRBJ1-1, is KAGVTQTPRYLIKTRGQQVTLSCSPISGHRSVSWYQQTPGQGLQFLFEYFSETQRNKGNFPGRFSGRQFSNSRSEMNVSTLELGDSALYLCASSWTANTEAFFGQGTRLTVV.

V usage is TRBV5-1 and J usage is TRBJ1-2, with D perhaps matching TRBD1 (5 bases). V lost 4 bases and J lost 7, with 11 bases in between. Looked up from germline, CDR1 is SGHRS and CDR2 is YFSETQ. This CDR3 region has 12 residues. The CDR3 spells CASSLGTGGYTF. DNA for the CDR3: TGCGCCAGCAGCCTCGGGACTGGTGGCTACACCTTC.

The chain uses TRBV2 and TRBJ2-4; 12 positions match TRBD2. This CDR3 spans 16 amino acids. Germline loops: CDR1 SNHLY, CDR2 FYNNEI. With 6 bases clipped from V and 8 bases from J, the junction kept 11 bases outside the gene matches. The CDR3 loop is CASREPRASGRDIQYF. The CDR3 DNA reads as TGTGCCAGCAGGGAGCCAAGGGCTAGCGGGAGGGACATTCAGTACTTC.

The chain links TRBV6-6 to TRBJ1-1; D perhaps matches TRBD1 (5 bases). The CDR3 runs 15 residues. Germline values: CDR1 MNHNY, CDR2 SVGAGI (reference sequence). Trimming took 2 bases from V and 0 from J, leaving 10 bases between them. CDR3 sequence reads: CASSYVGALNTEAFF. The CDR3 DNA reads as TGTGCCAGCAGTTACGTAGGGGCCCTGAACACTGAAGCTTTCTTT.

The gene calls are TRBV6-4 and TRBJ2-5; 7 nucleotides line up with TRBD2. With V trimmed by 7 bases and J by 9 bases, 14 bases remained unmatched. The CDR3 loop spans 14 amino acids. Germline CDR1 reads MRHNA; CDR2 reads SNTAGT. The CDR3 spells CASTATSHNTSQYF. The CDR3 coding sequence is TGTGCCAGCACGGCGACTAGCCATAATACGTCCCAGTACTTC.

This chain links TRBV13 with TRBJ2-3, with 7 bases aligning to TRBD2. Unmatched junction bases numbered 4, after V lost 1 base and J lost 3 bases. CDR3 length: 15 amino acids. Germline lookup yields CDR1 PRHDT and CDR2 FYEKMQ (reference sequence). CDR3 nucleotide sequence: TGTGCCAGCAGCTTAGACGGCGGGAGAACAGATACGCAGTATTTT. Encoded protein: CASSLDGGRTDTQYF.

The chain carries TRBV11-2 and TRBJ2-3; no definite D call. Germline V gene data show CDR1 as SGHAT and CDR2 as FQNNGV. V dropped 3 bases and J dropped 6 bases, with 4 bases sitting between them. CDR3 size: 11 residues. CDR3 nucleotide sequence: TGTGCCAGCAGCTTTGCGGATACGCAGTATTTT. Translated: CASSFADTQYF.

The chain employs TRBV6-1 and TRBJ1-1; 7 bases are shared with TRBD1. V lost 6 bases to trimming and J lost 5 bases; unmatched junction nucleotides: 6. Germline V gives CDR1 MNHNS, CDR2 SASEGT. The CDR3 extends over 13 amino acids. The CDR3 loop is CASRTGSFTEAFF. As DNA, the CDR3 is TGTGCCAGCAGGACAGGGAGTTTTACTGAAGCTTTCTTT.

The chain links TRBV10-3 to TRBJ2-2; 8 nucleotides align to TRBD1. CDR3 size: 15 residues. Germline V gene sequence: CDR1 ENHRY, CDR2 SYGVKD. V lost 6 bases, J lost 4 bases, and 7 bases stayed unmatched. The CDR3 DNA is TGTGCCATCAGGAGGGACAGGTCGGTCACCGGGGAGCTGTTTTTT. This translates into CAIRRDRSVTGELFF.

The chain carries TRBV7-2 and TRBJ2-1, with a tentative D call TRBD2 (6 bases). The V and J ends lost 2 bases and 7 bases respectively, with 12 bases between them. Germline V gene sequence: CDR1 SGHTA, CDR2 FQGNSA. The CDR3 spans 14 residues. The CDR3 sequence: CASSLWGVANEQFF. The CDR3 DNA follows: TGTGCCAGCAGCTTATGGGGGGTTGCGAATGAGCAGTTCTTC.

This chain joins TRBV5-1 and TRBJ1-3; 8 bases line up with TRBD1. The V segment lost 0 bases and the J segment 1 base; nucleotides outside the gene matches: 3. CDR1 is SGHRS and CDR2 is YFSETQ in the germline V gene. The CDR3 runs to 16 residues. This chain's CDR3 is CASSLEGQGSGNTIYF. As DNA, the CDR3 is TGCGCCAGCAGCTTGGAAGGACAGGGATCTGGAAACACCATATATTTT. Together with reference TRBV5-1 and TRBJ1-3, the CDR3 gives the full variable domain: KAGVTQTPRYLIKTRGQQVTLSCSPISGHRSVSWYQQTPGQGLQFLFEYFSETQRNKGNFPGRFSGRQFSNSRSEMNVSTLELGDSALYLCASSLEGQGSGNTIYFGEGSWLTVV.

V gene TRBV6-6 combines with J gene TRBJ1-5; D is undetermined. In germline, CDR1 is MNHNY, CDR2 SVGAGI (reference sequence). This CDR3 is 12 amino acids long. V shed 4 bases and J shed 7 bases, with 8 bases lying between them. CDR3 loop: CASSSDYQPQHF. The DNA for the CDR3 is TGTGCCAGCAGTTCCGACTACCAGCCCCAGCATTTT.